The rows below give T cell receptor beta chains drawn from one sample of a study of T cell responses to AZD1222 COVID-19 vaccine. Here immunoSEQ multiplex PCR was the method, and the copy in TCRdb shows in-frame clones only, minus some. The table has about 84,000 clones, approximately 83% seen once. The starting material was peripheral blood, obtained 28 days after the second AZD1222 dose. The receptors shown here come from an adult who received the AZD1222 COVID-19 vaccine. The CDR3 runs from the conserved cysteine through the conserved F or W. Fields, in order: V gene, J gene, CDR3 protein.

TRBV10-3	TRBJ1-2	CAISEPRTGNYGYTF
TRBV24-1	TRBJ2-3	CATSEASGTGGSDTQYF
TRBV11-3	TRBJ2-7	CASSDISGVGEQYF
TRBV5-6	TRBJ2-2	CASSWGPASGSTGELFF
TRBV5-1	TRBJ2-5	CASSLGPAGGQETQYF
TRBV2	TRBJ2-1	CASSEYNEQFF
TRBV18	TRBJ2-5	CASSPNYQETQYF
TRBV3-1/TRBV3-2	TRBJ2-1	CASSQNFRTSGSYNEQFF
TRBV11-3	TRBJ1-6	CASSLQGYNSPLHF
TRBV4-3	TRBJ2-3	CASSQVTSSSSTDTQYF
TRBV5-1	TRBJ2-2	CASSFLAGGSNTGELFF
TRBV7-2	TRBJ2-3	CASSLRLAGGITDTQYF
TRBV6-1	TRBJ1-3	CASSELGTRLF
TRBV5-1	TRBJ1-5	CASSPEGAGNQPQHF
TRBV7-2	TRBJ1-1	CASSLAPAGEAFF